The sequence of this TCR beta chain was determined in a study of blood T cell repertoires in COVID-19. The V and J ends lost 2 bases and 5 bases respectively, with 12 bases between them. The germline V gene has CDR1 MDHEN and CDR2 SYDVKM. CDR3 length: 14 amino acids. Only in-frame clones appear in the TCRdb table, and some are missing; sequencing was by immunoSEQ multiplex PCR. Of hundreds of thousands of clones listed, 88% are singletons. The J gene is TRBJ1-1, the V gene TRBV28; D gene uncertain. This clonotype was obtained from a woman between 70 and 85 years old with COVID-19, enrolled during active disease. Sequenced: peripheral blood. The CDR3 sequence is CASSLRARGTEAFF. For the CDR3, the DNA is TGTGCCAGCAGTTTACGGGCCCGCGGGACTGAAGCTTTCTTT.